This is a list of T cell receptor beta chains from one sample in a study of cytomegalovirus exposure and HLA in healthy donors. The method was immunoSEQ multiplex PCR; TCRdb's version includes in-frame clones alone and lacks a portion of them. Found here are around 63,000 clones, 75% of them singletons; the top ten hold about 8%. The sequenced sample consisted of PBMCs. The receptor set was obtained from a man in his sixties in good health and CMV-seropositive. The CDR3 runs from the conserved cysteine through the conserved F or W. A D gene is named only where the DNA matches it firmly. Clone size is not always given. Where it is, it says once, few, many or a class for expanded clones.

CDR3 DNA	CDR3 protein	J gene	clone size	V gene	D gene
TGCAGTGCTAGAGGGTGGCAGGGCTGGTTCTTC	CSARGWQGWFF	TRBJ2-1	.	TRBV20-1	.
TGTGCCAGCAGTTACCCCATACAGGGGGAGTCTGAAGCTTTCTTT	CASSYPIQGESEAFF	TRBJ1-1	.	TRBV6-6	TRBD1
TGTGCCAGCAGCTGGGACAGGGCGAGAGATACGCAGTATTTT	CASSWDRARDTQYF	TRBJ2-3	few	TRBV14	TRBD1
TGTGCCAGCAGCTTCCTGACAGGCGGCTACACCTTC	CASSFLTGGYTF	TRBJ1-2	.	TRBV11-3	.
TGTGCCAGCAGTTCAGGGGTCGGCTACACCTTC	CASSSGVGYTF	TRBJ1-2	.	TRBV6-5	.
TGTGCCAGCAGCTTAACCCAGTATAGCAATCAGCCCCAGCATTTT	CASSLTQYSNQPQHF	TRBJ1-5	few	TRBV7-2	.
TGTGCCAGCTCACCAACAGGGCCCAGCGGGGGGTTCAACGAGCAGTACTTC	CASSPTGPSGGFNEQYF	TRBJ2-7	.	TRBV18	TRBD2
TGCGCCAGCAGCCCTAGACAGGAGATTGAAAAACTGTTTTTT	CASSPRQEIEKLFF	TRBJ1-4	few	TRBV4-1	.
TGTGCCAGCAGTTACTCTTCCTACAGGGACGGCTACACCTTC	CASSYSSYRDGYTF	TRBJ1-2	.	TRBV6-5	.
TGCGCCAGCAGCTTGGAGTCAGGGCCCCCCTACGAGCAGTACTTC	CASSLESGPPYEQYF	TRBJ2-7	.	TRBV5-1	.
TGTGCCAGCTCACCACCTAGCGGGGGGGCCAAGGATACGCAGTATTTT	CASSPPSGGAKDTQYF	TRBJ2-3	.	TRBV18	TRBD2
TGTGCCAGCAGTCCACAGGGGGGAGCCTACGAGCAGTACTTC	CASSPQGGAYEQYF	TRBJ2-7	.	TRBV6-5	TRBD1
TGTGCCAGCAGCATACAACTGAGGGGACAGGGGGGTCGCTCCTACGAGCAGTACTTC	CASSIQLRGQGGRSYEQYF	TRBJ2-7	.	TRBV11-2	TRBD1
TGTGCCAGCAGCCCAAGGGGACAGGGAAATACGCAGTATTTT	CASSPRGQGNTQYF	TRBJ2-3	.	TRBV5-6	TRBD1
TGTGCCAGCAGCCTCGACAGGGGCCCCTACGAGCAGTACTTC	CASSLDRGPYEQYF	TRBJ2-7	few	TRBV27	TRBD1
TGCGCCAGCAGCCGCCGGGGTACGCAGTATTTT	CASSRRGTQYF	TRBJ2-3	.	TRBV5-1	.
TGTGCCAGCAGGGACAGGGGGGGCCTTAGTCCGACTGAAGCTTTCTTT	CASRDRGGLSPTEAFF	TRBJ1-1	.	TRBV6-6	TRBD1
TGTGCCAGCAGCCGGGACAGGGGGGTGGGGGAGCAGTACTTC	CASSRDRGVGEQYF	TRBJ2-7	.	TRBV7-2	TRBD1
TGTGCCAGCAGCCTTATAATAGGCGCAGGCGCTGGAAACACCATATATTTT	CASSLIIGAGAGNTIYF	TRBJ1-3	.	TRBV5-5	.
TGTGCCAGCAGTTTGACACAATTTTCACCCCTCCACTTT	CASSLTQFSPLHF	TRBJ1-6	.	TRBV27	.
TGTGCCAGCAGTCCTTCAACAGGGGGTAGGGGCTACACCTTC	CASSPSTGGRGYTF	TRBJ1-2	.	TRBV27	TRBD1
TGTGCCAGCAGGCCCCAGGGGGCGCTTAGCACTGAAGCTTTCTTT	CASRPQGALSTEAFF	TRBJ1-1	.	TRBV6-5	TRBD1
TGTGCCATCGCAGGAACAGGGCCTCCCAATGAGCAGTTCTTC	CAIAGTGPPNEQFF	TRBJ2-1	.	TRBV10-3	.
TGTGCCAGCAGCCCGATAGGACAGGGGGCTACTGAAGCTTTCTTT	CASSPIGQGATEAFF	TRBJ1-1	.	TRBV5-5	TRBD1
TGCGCCAGCAGCTTCCTACCTAATCAGCCCCAGCATTTT	CASSFLPNQPQHF	TRBJ1-5	.	TRBV5-1	.
TGTGCCAGCAGCCAGTCCGCAGGGGGCTATTCACCCCTCCACTTT	CASSQSAGGYSPLHF	TRBJ1-6	.	TRBV11-2	TRBD1
TGTGCCAGCAGTCCGACTAGCGGGAGTTGGAATGAGCAGTTCTTC	CASSPTSGSWNEQFF	TRBJ2-1	.	TRBV6-6	TRBD2
TGCGCCAGCAGCCCCCCGGGGGGCAGGGGGCGAGGTGAAGCTTTCTTT	CASSPPGGRGRGEAFF	TRBJ1-1	.	TRBV4-1	TRBD1
TGCGCCAGCAGCCCCGTGGGGCGGGAGAGGTTTCAAGAGACCCAGTACTTC	CASSPVGRERFQETQYF	TRBJ2-5	few	TRBV5-1	TRBD2
TGTGCCAGCTTAATGCGGGGCCACGGGACAGATACGCAGTATTTT	CASLMRGHGTDTQYF	TRBJ2-3	once	TRBV6-6	.
TGCGCCAGCAGCTTGCAGGGAGGTATGAACACTGAAGCTTTCTTT	CASSLQGGMNTEAFF	TRBJ1-1	.	TRBV5-1	.
TGCGCCAGCAGCCAAGTGGGACTAGCGGGGTTGGAGACCCAGTACTTC	CASSQVGLAGLETQYF	TRBJ2-5	.	TRBV4-1	TRBD2
TGTGCCAGCAGCTTAACGGGACAGGGGGAAGAGCAGTTCTTC	CASSLTGQGEEQFF	TRBJ2-1	.	TRBV7-9	TRBD1
TGCGCCAGCAGTCACGGGACAGGGGGCTACGAGCAGTACTTC	CASSHGTGGYEQYF	TRBJ2-7	.	TRBV23-1	TRBD1
TGTGCCAGCAGATCTAACACTGAAGCTTTCTTT	CASRSNTEAFF	TRBJ1-1	.	TRBV6-1	.
TGTGCCAGCAGCCCCGAGAGGCTGAACACTGAAGCTTTCTTT	CASSPERLNTEAFF	TRBJ1-1	.	TRBV9	.
TGTGCCAGCTCTACTGCAAATTCACCCCTCCACTTT	CASSTANSPLHF	TRBJ1-6	.	TRBV27	.
TGCAGCGTTGAGGCGGGAAACCTTTACGAGCAGTACTTC	CSVEAGNLYEQYF	TRBJ2-7	.	TRBV29-1	.
TGTGCCAGCAGCGCCTCCCAGGGAACTGAAGCTTTCTTT	CASSASQGTEAFF	TRBJ1-1	.	TRBV7-9	.
TGTGCCAGCAGCTTAGCTAGCGGGTTTGGGAATGAGCAGTTCTTC	CASSLASGFGNEQFF	TRBJ2-1	few	TRBV11-2	TRBD2
TGTGCCAGCAGCTCCGAGCATGGCAGGGGTGGCGGCTACACCTTC	CASSSEHGRGGGYTF	TRBJ1-2	.	TRBV7-8	.
TGTGCCAGCAGCCTAATCGGTCGGGGACTAGCGGGGGGAAGCACAGATACGCAGTATTTT	CASSLIGRGLAGGSTDTQYF	TRBJ2-3	.	TRBV5-4	TRBD2
TGCGCCAGCAGCTCCGGGACTAGCACAGATACGCAGTATTTT	CASSSGTSTDTQYF	TRBJ2-3	.	TRBV5-1	.
TGTGCCAGCAGCCAAGAGGGCATAGCTAACTATGGCTACACCTTC	CASSQEGIANYGYTF	TRBJ1-2	.	TRBV4-2	.
TGTGCCAGCAGTGAAAGGGACAGGAACACTGAAGCTTTCTTT	CASSERDRNTEAFF	TRBJ1-1	.	TRBV2	TRBD1